Following are 19 T cell receptor beta chains from one sample sequenced in a study of cytomegalovirus exposure and HLA in healthy donors. The primer mix had 60 Vbeta and 13 Jbeta primers. Here immunoSEQ multiplex PCR was the method, and the copy in TCRdb shows in-frame clones only, minus some. Seen here are roughly 160,000 clones, over 60% observed once, and the top ten hold approximately 3%. The sample comprised PBMCs. The receptor source for this set is a woman aged 30 to 39 in good health and CMV-seronegative.

This clone was recorded only once. This chain joins TRBV4-3 and TRBJ1-2; a possible D gene is TRBD1 (6 bases). Germline assignment: CDR1 LGHNA and CDR2 YSLEER. This CDR3 has 13 residues. Trimming shortened V by 4 bases and J by 8 bases, and 14 bases separated the two germline ends. The CDR3 DNA reads as TGCGCCAGCAGCCTACTACAGGGAAGAGGCTACACCTTC. Residues: CASSLLQGRGYTF.

The chain couples TRBV7-2 to TRBJ1-1; D may be TRBD1 (5 bases). CDR1 SGHTA and CDR2 FQGNSA come from the germline V gene. This CDR3 is built from 13 residues. V was cut by 1 base and J by 11 bases, with 14 bases left in between. The CDR3 sequence: CASSLGQPGFAFF. The CDR3 region has the DNA TGTGCCAGCAGCTTAGGACAGCCAGGTTTCGCTTTCTTT.

The V and J genes are TRBV28 and TRBJ2-7, with 7 bases matching TRBD1. The ends lost 4 bases at V and 7 bases at J; junction bases unmatched: 10. This CDR3 has 14 residues. Looked up from germline, CDR1 is MDHEN and CDR2 is SYDVKM. The CDR3 DNA sequence: TGTGCCAGCAGTTCAGGACAGGCCTTGGGGGAGCAGTACTTC. It encodes CASSSGQALGEQYF.

This clone showed up just once. The chain uses TRBV28 and TRBJ1-2, with unresolved D. This CDR3 has 12 residues. The V end lost 2 bases, the J end lost 4 bases, and 5 bases lay between the germline ends. In germline, CDR1 is MDHEN, CDR2 SYDVKM. In nucleotides, the CDR3 is TGTGCCAGCAGTTTAGGCTTCTATGGCTACACCTTC. Amino acids: CASSLGFYGYTF.

The chain is built from TRBV5-4 and TRBJ2-3; D possibly corresponds to TRBD2 (5 bases). This CDR3 is built from 13 residues. Germline V gene lookup returns CDR1 SGHNT and CDR2 YYREEE (reference sequence). Trimming stripped 4 bases from V and 3 bases from J, with 9 bases between. The CDR3 DNA follows: TGTGCCAGCAGCCAGACGGGAACAGATACGCAGTATTTT. This sequence encodes CASSQTGTDTQYF.

V is TRBV7-8 and J is TRBJ2-3; 11 bases line up with TRBD2. In germline, CDR1 is SGHVS, CDR2 FQNEAQ. Trimming cost V 5 bases and J 0 bases; bases outside gene matches: 4. This CDR3 has 16 residues. The CDR3 bases are TGTGCCAGCAGCCGAAGACTAGCGGGGAGCACAGATACGCAGTATTTT. Its translation: CASSRRLAGSTDTQYF.

The rearrangement uses TRBV2 and TRBJ1-1; no firm D call. Trimming removed 3 bases at V and 1 base at J, with 9 bases between. The CDR3 contains 14 residues. CDR1 and CDR2 (germline): SNHLY, FYNNEI. The CDR3 loop is CASSDLPGNTEAFF. Here the CDR3 DNA reads TGTGCCAGCAGTGACCTTCCGGGGAACACTGAAGCTTTCTTT. Full variable domain (remainder filled in from reference TRBV2 and TRBJ1-1): EPEVTQTPSHQVTQMGQEVILRCVPISNHLYFYWYRQILGQKVEFLVSFYNNEISEKSEIFDDQFSVERPDGSNFTLKIRSTKLEDSAMYFCASSDLPGNTEAFFGQGTRLTVV.

This clone was seen only a few times. The rearrangement uses TRBV19 and TRBJ2-5; TRBD2 matches at 7 bases. V lost 6 bases and J lost 3; bases outside the gene matches: 7. Germline lookup yields CDR1 LNHDA and CDR2 SQIVND (reference sequence). The CDR3 is made up of 14 amino acids. CDR3 region: CASRAWGGEETQYF. DNA for the CDR3: TGTGCCAGTAGGGCCTGGGGAGGGGAAGAGACCCAGTACTTC.

V usage is TRBV13 and J usage is TRBJ1-2; TRBD1 aligns across 7 bases. This CDR3 is 15 amino acids long. CDR1 is PRHDT, CDR2 FYEKMQ, per germline (reference sequence). With 3 bases clipped from V and 3 bases from J, the junction kept 7 bases outside the gene matches. The CDR3 coding sequence is TGTGCCAGCAGCTTCAACAGGGGAGTCTACTATGGCTACACCTTC. This encodes CASSFNRGVYYGYTF.

The chain couples TRBV5-4 to TRBJ1-6, with 9 nucleotides matching TRBD1. V was pared by 4 bases and J by 7 bases, with 9 bases of the junction left unmatched. This CDR3 is 16 amino acids long. CDR1 and CDR2 (germline): SGHNT, YYREEE (reference sequence). CDR3 nucleotide sequence: TGTGCCAGCAGCGACCCGGGACAGGGACACAATTCACCCCTCCACTTT. Translating gives CASSDPGQGHNSPLHF.

CDR3: CASSPESWAGYGYTF. The DNA of the CDR3 is TGTGCCAGCAGCCCTGAATCCTGGGCAGGCTATGGCTACACCTTC. The chain links TRBV7-9 to TRBJ1-2; D is ambiguous. From germline, CDR1 is SEHNR and CDR2 FQNEAQ (reference sequence). Trimming stripped 5 bases from V and 4 bases from J, with 17 bases between. The CDR3 is 15 amino acids. Full variable domain (outside the CDR3, taken from reference TRBV7-9 and TRBJ1-2): DTGVSQNPRHKITKRGQNVTFRCDPISEHNRLYWYRQTLGQGPEFLTYFQNEAQLEKSRLLSDRFSAERPKGSFSTLEIQRTEQGDSAMYLCASSPESWAGYGYTFGSGTRLTVV.

The V and J genes are TRBV5-4 and TRBJ1-5; D possibly corresponds to TRBD1 (5 bases). V dropped 0 bases and J dropped 9 bases, with 7 bases sitting between them. CDR1 and CDR2 from the germline V gene are SGHNT and YYREEE (reference sequence). This CDR3 spans 12 amino acids. The CDR3 sequence is CASSLETGPQHF. CDR3 nucleotide sequence: TGTGCCAGCAGCTTGGAAACAGGGCCCCAGCATTTT.

The chain carries TRBV13 and TRBJ2-7, with TRBD2 matching 13 bases. Germline trimming cut 0 bases from V and 4 bases from J; bases unmatched to any gene: 3. Germline V gene data show CDR1 as PRHDT and CDR2 as FYEKMQ (reference sequence). The CDR3 length is 16 residues. The CDR3 DNA reads TGTGCCAGCAGCTTAGGGGGACTAGCGGGATTTTACGAGCAGTACTTC. Translated, it gives CASSLGGLAGFYEQYF. Filled out from reference TRBV13 and TRBJ2-7, the complete variable domain reads AAGVIQSPRHLIKEKRETATLKCYPIPRHDTVYWYQQGPGQDPQFLISFYEKMQSDKGSIPDRFSAQQFSDYHSELNMSSLELGDSALYFCASSLGGLAGFYEQYFGPGTRLTVT.

This chain connects TRBV4-1 to TRBJ1-3; 7 bases are shared with TRBD1. From germline, CDR1 is MGHRA and CDR2 YSYEKL. This CDR3 has 15 amino acids. The trim removed 2 bases at V and 3 bases at J, leaving 4 bases unmatched. The CDR3 coding sequence is TGCGCCAGCAGCCAACCGACAGGGATTGGAAACACCATATATTTT. Protein: CASSQPTGIGNTIYF.

The V and J genes are TRBV5-1 and TRBJ1-2; D may be TRBD1 (5 bases). Germline V gene sequence: CDR1 SGHRS, CDR2 YFSETQ. The CDR3 sequence is 16 residues long. With 3 bases removed from V and 4 bases from J, the gap between germline ends came to 19 bases. CDR3 sequence reads: CASSSRSGLTLYGYTF. The DNA of the CDR3 is TGCGCCAGCAGCTCACGATCAGGGTTGACTCTCTATGGCTACACCTTC.

The chain links TRBV4-2 to TRBJ2-7; the D gene is possibly TRBD2 (5 bases). V shed 1 base and J shed 5 bases, with 12 bases lying between them. The CDR3 contains 14 residues. In germline, CDR1 is LGHNA, CDR2 YNFKEQ. CDR3 sequence (DNA): TGTGCCAGCAGCCAAGGAGGGAGTACCCACGAGCAGTACTTC. This encodes CASSQGGSTHEQYF.

V and J are TRBV10-3 and TRBJ2-2, with TRBD2 matching over 11 bases. The CDR3 runs 18 residues. After removal of 2 bases from V and 1 base from J, the junction contained 6 bases not matched to a gene. CDR1 is ENHRY, CDR2 SYGVKD, per germline. CDR3 amino acids: CAISEDETSGMNTGELFF. The CDR3 DNA is TGTGCCATCAGTGAGGATGAGACTAGCGGGATGAACACCGGGGAGCTGTTTTTT.

The chain joins TRBV13 to TRBJ2-1; no firm D call. Germline-derived CDR1 and CDR2 are PRHDT and FYEKMQ (reference sequence). Trimming removed 2 bases at V and 5 bases at J, with 4 bases between. This CDR3 has 12 residues. DNA for the CDR3: TGTGCCAGCAGCTTAATCAACAATGAGCAGTTCTTC. Its protein product is CASSLINNEQFF.

This rearrangement joins TRBV2 to TRBJ1-1; D possibly corresponds to TRBD1 (5 bases). Trimming took off 7 bases at V and 5 bases at J, with 14 bases between the two ends. This CDR3 spans 13 amino acids. CDR1 is SNHLY and CDR2 is FYNNEI in the germline V gene. For the CDR3, the DNA is TGTGCCAGCAAGAGGACAAAGGAAACTGAAGCTTTCTTT. Encoded protein: CASKRTKETEAFF.